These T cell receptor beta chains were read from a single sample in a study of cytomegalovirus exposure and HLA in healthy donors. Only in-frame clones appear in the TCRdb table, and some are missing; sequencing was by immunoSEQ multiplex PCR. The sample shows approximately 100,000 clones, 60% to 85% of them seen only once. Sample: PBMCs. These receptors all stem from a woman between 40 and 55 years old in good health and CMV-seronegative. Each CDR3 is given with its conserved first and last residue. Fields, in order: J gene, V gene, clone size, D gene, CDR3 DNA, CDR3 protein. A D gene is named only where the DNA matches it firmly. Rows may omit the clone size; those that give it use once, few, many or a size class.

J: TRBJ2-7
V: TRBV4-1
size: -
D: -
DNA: TGCGCCAGCAGCCAAGAAGCGCGGGTAGCCTACGAGCAGTACTTC
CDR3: CASSQEARVAYEQYF

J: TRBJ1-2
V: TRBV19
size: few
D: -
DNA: TGTGCCAGTAACCGCGACTCCTCCTATGGCTACACCTTC
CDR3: CASNRDSSYGYTF

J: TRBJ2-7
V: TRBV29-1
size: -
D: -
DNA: TGCAGCGTCGCCACCGGACAGTATTACGAGCAGTACTTC
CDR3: CSVATGQYYEQYF

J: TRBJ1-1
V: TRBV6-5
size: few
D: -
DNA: TGTGCCAGCAGTTACTCCGGGAGAGCTTTCTTT
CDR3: CASSYSGRAFF

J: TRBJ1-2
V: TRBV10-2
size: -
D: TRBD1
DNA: TGCGCCAGCGGGGGACAGACCGGTTATGGCTACACCTTC
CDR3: CASGGQTGYGYTF

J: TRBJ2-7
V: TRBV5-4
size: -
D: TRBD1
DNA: TGTGCCAGCAGCGTGACAGGGGGCTACTCCTACGAGCAGTACTTC
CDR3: CASSVTGGYSYEQYF

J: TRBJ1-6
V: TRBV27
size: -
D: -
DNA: TGTGCCAGCACCTTTCGGGGGGGGCCCCCCTCTAATTCACCCCTCCACTTT
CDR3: CASTFRGGPPSNSPLHF

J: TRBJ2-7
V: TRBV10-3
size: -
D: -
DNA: TGTGCCATCAGTGACAGGCTTGGGATGTCGGGAGCATCCTTC
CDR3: CAISDRLGMSGASF

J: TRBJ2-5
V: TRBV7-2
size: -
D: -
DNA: TGTGCCAGCAGCTTTAGAGAGACCCAGTACTTC
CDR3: CASSFRETQYF

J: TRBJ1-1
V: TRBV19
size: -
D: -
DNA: TGTGCCAGTAGAGAGCGACAGGCCAACACTGAAGCTTTCTTT
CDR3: CASRERQANTEAFF

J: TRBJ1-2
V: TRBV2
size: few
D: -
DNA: TGTGCCAGCAGTGTGTCAGGAGGCTATGGCTACACCTTC
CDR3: CASSVSGGYGYTF

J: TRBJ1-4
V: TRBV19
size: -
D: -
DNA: TGTGCCAGTAGTACAACAGGGTATAACGAAAAACTGTTTTTT
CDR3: CASSTTGYNEKLFF

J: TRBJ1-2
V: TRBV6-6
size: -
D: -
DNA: TGTGCCAGCAGTTACCCGGGAGGCTACACCTTC
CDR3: CASSYPGGYTF

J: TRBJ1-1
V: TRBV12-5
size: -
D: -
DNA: TGTGCTAGTGGTTTGGTAATCAGGGACACTGAAGCTTTCTTT
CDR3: CASGLVIRDTEAFF

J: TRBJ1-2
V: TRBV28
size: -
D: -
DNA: TGTGCCAGCCGACAGGAGGCGTTCTATGGCTACACCTTC
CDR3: CASRQEAFYGYTF

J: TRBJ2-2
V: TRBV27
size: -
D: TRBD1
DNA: TGTGCCAGCAGTTTATCGGACATACCGGGGACAGGGGGCTCCGGGGAGCTGTTTTTT
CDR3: CASSLSDIPGTGGSGELFF

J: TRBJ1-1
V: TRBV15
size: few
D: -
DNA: TGTGCCACCAGCAGCGGACTTCGGAACACTGAAGCTTTCTTT
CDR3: CATSSGLRNTEAFF

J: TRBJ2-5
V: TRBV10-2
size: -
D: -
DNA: TGCGCCAGCAGCCCGGGACTCTTCCAAGAGACCCAGTACTTC
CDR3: CASSPGLFQETQYF

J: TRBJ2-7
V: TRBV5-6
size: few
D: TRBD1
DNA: TGTGCCAGCAGCTTGGCAGGACAGGGGGCCTACGAGCAGTACTTC
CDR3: CASSLAGQGAYEQYF

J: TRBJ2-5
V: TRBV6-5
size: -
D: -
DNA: TGTGCCAGCAGGTCGGGATACTATTTCCAAGAGACCCAGTACTTC
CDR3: CASRSGYYFQETQYF

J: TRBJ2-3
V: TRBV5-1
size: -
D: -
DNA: TGCGCCAGCAGCTTGGCCCTTGCGGGGGCCCGCACAGATACGCAGTATTTT
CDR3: CASSLALAGARTDTQYF

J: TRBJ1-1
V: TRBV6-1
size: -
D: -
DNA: TGTGCCAGCAGTGAAGATTGGGAACAGGTAATAGGCACTGAAGCTTTCTTT
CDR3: CASSEDWEQVIGTEAFF

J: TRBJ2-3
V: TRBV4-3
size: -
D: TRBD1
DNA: TGCGCCAGCAGCCCCAATAGACAGGGGGCGGGGGGCACAGATACGCAGTATTTT
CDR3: CASSPNRQGAGGTDTQYF

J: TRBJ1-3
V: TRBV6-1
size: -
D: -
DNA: TGTGCCAGCAGTGAACGAGGAACTTGGGGAAACACCATATATTTT
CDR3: CASSERGTWGNTIYF

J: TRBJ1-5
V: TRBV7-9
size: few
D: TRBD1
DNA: TGTGCCAGCAGCTTAGGAGGGGGCGGAAATCAGCCCCAGCATTTT
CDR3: CASSLGGGGNQPQHF

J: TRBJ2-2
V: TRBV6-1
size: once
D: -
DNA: TGTGCCAGCAGTGCCCTTCCTAGCAACACCGGGGAGCTGTTTTTT
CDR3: CASSALPSNTGELFF

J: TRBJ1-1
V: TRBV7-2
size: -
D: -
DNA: TGTGCCAGCAGCTTAGATGGTGGCCTCTCTCGCACTGAAGCTTTCTTT
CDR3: CASSLDGGLSRTEAFF

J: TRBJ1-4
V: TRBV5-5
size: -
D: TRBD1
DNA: TGTGCCAGCAGCCCTGGGACAGGGCTTGAAAAACTGTTTTTT
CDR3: CASSPGTGLEKLFF

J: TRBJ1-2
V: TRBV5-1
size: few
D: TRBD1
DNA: TGCGCCAGCAGCTTGGATGGACAGGGGCTCTATGGCTACACCTTC
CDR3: CASSLDGQGLYGYTF

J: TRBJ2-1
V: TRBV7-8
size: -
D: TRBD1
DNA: TGTGCCAGCAGCCCTACGGGACAGGACAATGAGCAGTTCTTC
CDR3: CASSPTGQDNEQFF

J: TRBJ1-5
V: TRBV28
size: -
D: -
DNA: TGTGCCAGCAGTCCGGTCATACAGGCGCTTCAGCCCCAGCATTTT
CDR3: CASSPVIQALQPQHF

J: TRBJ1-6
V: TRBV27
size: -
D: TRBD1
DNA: TGTGCCAGCAGCCCTCGGTCGGCAGGGGGGATTCTACCCCTCCACTTT
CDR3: CASSPRSAGGILPLHF

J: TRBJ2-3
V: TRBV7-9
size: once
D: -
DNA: TGTGCCAGCAGCCTACGGGGGGCCTACACAGATACGCAGTATTTT
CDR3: CASSLRGAYTDTQYF

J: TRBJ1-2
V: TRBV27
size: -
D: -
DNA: TGTGCCAGCAGCCCCGAGAGGGTGGGCTATGGCTACACCTTC
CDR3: CASSPERVGYGYTF

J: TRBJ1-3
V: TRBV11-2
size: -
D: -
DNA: TGTGCCAGCAGCCCGACAATTTCTGGAAACACCATATATTTT
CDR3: CASSPTISGNTIYF

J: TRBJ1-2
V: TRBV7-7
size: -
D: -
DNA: TGTGCCAGCAGCTTAGCACGGGGGAGGGATGGCTACACCTTC
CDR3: CASSLARGRDGYTF

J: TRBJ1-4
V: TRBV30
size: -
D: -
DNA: TGTGCCTGCCCAGGAATGGGGGCCGACGAAAAACTGTTTTTT
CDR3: CACPGMGADEKLFF

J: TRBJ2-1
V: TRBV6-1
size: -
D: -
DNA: TGTGCCAGCAGTGAACTACAGAGCTCCTACAATGAGCAGTTCTTC
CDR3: CASSELQSSYNEQFF

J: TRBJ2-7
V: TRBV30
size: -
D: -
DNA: TGTGCCTGGAGCGTGGGCCACTCCTACGAGCAGTACTTC
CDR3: CAWSVGHSYEQYF

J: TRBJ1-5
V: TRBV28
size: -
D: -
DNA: TGTGCCAGCAGCTTCAATCAGCCCCAGCATTTT
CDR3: CASSFNQPQHF

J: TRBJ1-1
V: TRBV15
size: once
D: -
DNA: TGTGCCACCAGCAGAGAAGGACACGTTACTGAAGCTTTCTTT
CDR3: CATSREGHVTEAFF

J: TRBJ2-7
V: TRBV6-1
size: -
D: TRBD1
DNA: TGTGCCAGCAGTGCCGGGACAGGTCCTTACGAGCAGTACTTC
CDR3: CASSAGTGPYEQYF

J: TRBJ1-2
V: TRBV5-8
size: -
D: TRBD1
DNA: TGTGCCAGCAGCCTACGCCTCAACAGGGGGAACTATGGCTACACCTTC
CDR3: CASSLRLNRGNYGYTF

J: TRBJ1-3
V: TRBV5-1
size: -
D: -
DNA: TGCGCCAGCAGCCTGGAACAGGGTATATCTGGAAACACCATATATTTT
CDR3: CASSLEQGISGNTIYF

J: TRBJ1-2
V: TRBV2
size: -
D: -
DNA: TGTGCCAGCATAAGGGAGTCAAACTATGGCTACACCTTC
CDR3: CASIRESNYGYTF

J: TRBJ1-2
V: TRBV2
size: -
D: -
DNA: TGTGCCAGCAAACTCCAGGTTAGCTATGGCTACACCTTC
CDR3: CASKLQVSYGYTF

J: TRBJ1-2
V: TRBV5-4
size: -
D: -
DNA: TGTGCCAGCAGCACACAGGGCGTTTGGTCCTTTACGGGCTACACCTTC
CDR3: CASSTQGVWSFTGYTF

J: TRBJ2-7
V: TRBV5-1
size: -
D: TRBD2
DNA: TGCGCCAGCAGCGCGGGTAACCTGGGAGGGTACGAGCAGTACTTC
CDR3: CASSAGNLGGYEQYF